This T cell receptor (beta chain) is drawn from a study of cytotoxic CD8 clonotypes in ibrutinib-treated CLL. Overall study context: After a median of about 62 months, 14 patients stayed remitted and approximately 12 progressed; responses had been partial in some 25 and complete in 2. General study results and limits: Baseline clonality, above age-matched healthy donor levels, tracked circulating CD8+ T-cell counts. Few clonotypes were public, and these shrank or held steady under treatment.

Deep sequencing aimed at 1 in 200,000 to 1 in 1 million T cells' resolution. Profiling relied on immunoSEQ multiplex PCR, and the TCRdb table lists in-frame clones only, not all of them. The sample carries fewer than 300,000 clones, around 69% recorded once. Of note for this clone: Its antigen is as yet unknown.

The receptor comes from a human donor with chronic lymphocytic leukemia. Sequencing was performed on PBMCs, taken at disease progression, from a patient treated with ibrutinib.

The CDR3 protein is CASSHPGSYEQYF. The CDR3, as DNA: TGCGCCAGCAGCCACCCCGGGTCCTACGAGCAGTACTTC. The V call is TRBV5-1, the J call TRBJ2-7, with D uncertain. The V gene lost 4 bases and the J gene lost 1 base, with 9 bases spanning the gap. CDR3 size: 13 residues. Per germline, CDR1 SGHRS and CDR2 YFSETQ.